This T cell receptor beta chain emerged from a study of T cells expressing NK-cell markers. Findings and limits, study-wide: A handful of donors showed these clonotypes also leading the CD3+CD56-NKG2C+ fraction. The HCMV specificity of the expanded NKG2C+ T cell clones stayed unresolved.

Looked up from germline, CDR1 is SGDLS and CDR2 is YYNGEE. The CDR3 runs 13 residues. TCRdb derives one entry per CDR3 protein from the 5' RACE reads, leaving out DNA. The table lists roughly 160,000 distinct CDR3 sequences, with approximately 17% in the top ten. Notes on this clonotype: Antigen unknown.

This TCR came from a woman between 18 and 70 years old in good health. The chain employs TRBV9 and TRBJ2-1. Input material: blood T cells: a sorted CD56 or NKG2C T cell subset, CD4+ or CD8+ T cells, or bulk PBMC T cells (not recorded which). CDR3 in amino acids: CASSRVSYNEQFF.